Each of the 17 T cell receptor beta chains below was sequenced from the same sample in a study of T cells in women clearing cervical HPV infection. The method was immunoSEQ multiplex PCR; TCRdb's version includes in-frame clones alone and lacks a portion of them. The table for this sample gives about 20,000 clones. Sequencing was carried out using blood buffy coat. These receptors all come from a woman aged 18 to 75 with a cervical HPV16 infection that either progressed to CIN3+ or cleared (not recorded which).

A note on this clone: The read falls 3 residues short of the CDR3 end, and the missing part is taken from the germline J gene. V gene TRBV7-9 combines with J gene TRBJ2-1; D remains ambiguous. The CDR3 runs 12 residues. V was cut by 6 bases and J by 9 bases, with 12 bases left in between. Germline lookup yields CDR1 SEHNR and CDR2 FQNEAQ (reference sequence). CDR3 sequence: CASSKGPSEQFF. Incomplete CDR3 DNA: TGTGCCAGCAGTAAAGGCCCCAGTGAG.

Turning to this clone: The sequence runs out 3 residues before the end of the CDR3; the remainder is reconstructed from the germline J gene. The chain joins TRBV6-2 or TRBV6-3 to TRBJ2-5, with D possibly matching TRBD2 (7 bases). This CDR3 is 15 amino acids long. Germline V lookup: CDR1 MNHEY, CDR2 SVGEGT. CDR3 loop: CASSWGGLGTDTQYF. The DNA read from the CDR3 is TGTGCCAGCAGTTGGGGGGGCCTAGGCACAGATACC.

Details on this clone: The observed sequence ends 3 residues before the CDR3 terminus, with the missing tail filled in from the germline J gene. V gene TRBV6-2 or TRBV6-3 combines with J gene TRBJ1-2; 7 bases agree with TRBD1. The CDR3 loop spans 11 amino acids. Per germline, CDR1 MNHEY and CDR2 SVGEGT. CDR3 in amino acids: CAPGQENGYTF. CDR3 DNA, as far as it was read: TGTGCCCCAGGACAGGAAAACGGC.

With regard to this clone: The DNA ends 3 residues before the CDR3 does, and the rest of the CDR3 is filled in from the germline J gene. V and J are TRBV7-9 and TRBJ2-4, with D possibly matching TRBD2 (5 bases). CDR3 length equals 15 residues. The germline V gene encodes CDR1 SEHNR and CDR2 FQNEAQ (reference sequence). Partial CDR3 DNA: TGTGCCAGCAGCTACTGGACGGACTCCATCTATGGT. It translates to CASSYWTDSIYG. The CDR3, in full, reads CASSYWTDSIYGQYF. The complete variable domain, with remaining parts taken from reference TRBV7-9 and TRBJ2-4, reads DTGVSQNPRHKITKRGQNVTFRCDPISEHNRLYWYRQTLGQGPEFLTYFQNEAQLEKSRLLSDRFSAERPKGSFSTLEIQRTEQGDSAMYLCASSYWTDSIYGQYFGAGTRLSVL.

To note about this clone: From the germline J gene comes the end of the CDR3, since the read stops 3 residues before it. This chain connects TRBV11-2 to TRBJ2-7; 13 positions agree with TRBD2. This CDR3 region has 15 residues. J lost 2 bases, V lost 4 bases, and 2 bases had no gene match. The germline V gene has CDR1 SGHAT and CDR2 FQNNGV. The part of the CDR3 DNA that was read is TGTGCCAGCAGCTACACTAGCGGGGGGGCCTACGAG. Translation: CASSYTSGGAYE. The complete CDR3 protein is CASSYTSGGAYEQYF.

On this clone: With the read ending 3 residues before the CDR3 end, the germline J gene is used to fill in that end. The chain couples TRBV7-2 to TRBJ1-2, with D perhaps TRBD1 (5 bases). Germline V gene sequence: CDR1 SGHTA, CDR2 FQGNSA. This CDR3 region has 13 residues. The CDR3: CASSPGGGADYTF. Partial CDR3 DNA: TGTGCCAGCAGCCCTGGCGGCGGGGCGGAC.

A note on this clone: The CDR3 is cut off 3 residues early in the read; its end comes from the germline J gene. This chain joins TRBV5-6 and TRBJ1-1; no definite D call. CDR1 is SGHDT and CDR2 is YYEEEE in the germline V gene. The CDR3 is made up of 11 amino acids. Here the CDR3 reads CASSFGSGAFF. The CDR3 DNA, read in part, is TGTGCCAGCAGCTTTGGGTCCGGG.

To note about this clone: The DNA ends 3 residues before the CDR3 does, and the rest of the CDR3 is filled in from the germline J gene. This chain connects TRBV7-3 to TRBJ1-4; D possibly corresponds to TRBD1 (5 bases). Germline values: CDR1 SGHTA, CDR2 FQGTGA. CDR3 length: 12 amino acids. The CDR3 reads CASGGSVNVLFF. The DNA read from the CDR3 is TGTGCCAGCGGGGGGTCGGTCAACGTA.

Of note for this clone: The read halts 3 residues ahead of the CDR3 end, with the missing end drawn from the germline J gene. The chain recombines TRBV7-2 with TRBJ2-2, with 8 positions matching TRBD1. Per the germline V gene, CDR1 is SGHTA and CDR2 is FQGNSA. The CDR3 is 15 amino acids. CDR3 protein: CASSRDRGTNEKLFF. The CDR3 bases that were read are TGTGCCAGCAGCCGAGACAGGGGAACTAATGAAAAG.

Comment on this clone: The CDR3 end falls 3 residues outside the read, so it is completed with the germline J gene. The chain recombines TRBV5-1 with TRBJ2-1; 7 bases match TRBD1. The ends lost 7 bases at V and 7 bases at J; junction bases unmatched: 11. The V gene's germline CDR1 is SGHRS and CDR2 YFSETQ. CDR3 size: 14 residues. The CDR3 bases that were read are TGCGCCAGCGGCACACAGGGGTCCTGGAATGAG. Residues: CASGTQGSWNE. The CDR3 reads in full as CASGTQGSWNEQFF. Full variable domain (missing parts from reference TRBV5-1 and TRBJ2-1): KAGVTQTPRYLIKTRGQQVTLSCSPISGHRSVSWYQQTPGQGLQFLFEYFSETQRNKGNFPGRFSGRQFSNSRSEMNVSTLELGDSALYLCASGTQGSWNEQFFGPGTRLTVL.

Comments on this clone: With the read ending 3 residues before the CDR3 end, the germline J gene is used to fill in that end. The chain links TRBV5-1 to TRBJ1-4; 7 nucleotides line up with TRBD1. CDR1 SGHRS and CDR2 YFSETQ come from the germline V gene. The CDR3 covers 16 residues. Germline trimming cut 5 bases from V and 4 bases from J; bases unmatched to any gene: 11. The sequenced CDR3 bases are TGCGCCAGCAGAATCGCCCCACAGGGGAATAATGAAAAA. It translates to CASRIAPQGNNEK. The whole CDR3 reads CASRIAPQGNNEKLFF.

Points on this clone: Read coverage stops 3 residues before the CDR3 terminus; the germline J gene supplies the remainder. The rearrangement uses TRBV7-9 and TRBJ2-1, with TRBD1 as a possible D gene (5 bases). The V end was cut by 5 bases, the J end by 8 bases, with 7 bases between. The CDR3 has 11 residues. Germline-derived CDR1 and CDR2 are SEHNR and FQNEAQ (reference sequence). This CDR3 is CASSQGHEQFF. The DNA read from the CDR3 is TGTGCCAGCAGCCAGGGCCATGAG. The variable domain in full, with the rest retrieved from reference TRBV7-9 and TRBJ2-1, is DTGVSQNPRHKITKRGQNVTFRCDPISEHNRLYWYRQTLGQGPEFLTYFQNEAQLEKSRLLSDRFSAERPKGSFSTLEIQRTEQGDSAMYLCASSQGHEQFFGPGTRLTVL.

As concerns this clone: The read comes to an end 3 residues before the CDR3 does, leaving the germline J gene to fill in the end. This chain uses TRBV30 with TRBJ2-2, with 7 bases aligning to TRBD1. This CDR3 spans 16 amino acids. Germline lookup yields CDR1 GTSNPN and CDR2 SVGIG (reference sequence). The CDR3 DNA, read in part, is TGTGCCTGGAGTCGGGACAGTCTACGCAGTAATGAAAAG. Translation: CAWSRDSLRSNEK. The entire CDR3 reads CAWSRDSLRSNEKLFF.

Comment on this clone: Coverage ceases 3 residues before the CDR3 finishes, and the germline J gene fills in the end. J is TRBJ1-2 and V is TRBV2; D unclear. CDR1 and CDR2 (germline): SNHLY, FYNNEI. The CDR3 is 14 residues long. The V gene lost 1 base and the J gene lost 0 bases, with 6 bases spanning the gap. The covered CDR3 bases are TGTGCCAGCAGTGAAGTGGCAACTAACTATGGC. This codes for CASSEVATNYG. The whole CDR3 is CASSEVATNYGYTF.

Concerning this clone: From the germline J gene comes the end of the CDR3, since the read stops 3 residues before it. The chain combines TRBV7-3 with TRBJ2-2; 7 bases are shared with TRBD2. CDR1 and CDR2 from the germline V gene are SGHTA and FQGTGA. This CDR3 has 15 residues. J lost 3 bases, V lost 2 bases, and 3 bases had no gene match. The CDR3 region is CASSLVRGDTGELFF. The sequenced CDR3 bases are TGTGCCAGCAGCTTAGTCCGGGGGGACACCGGGGAG.

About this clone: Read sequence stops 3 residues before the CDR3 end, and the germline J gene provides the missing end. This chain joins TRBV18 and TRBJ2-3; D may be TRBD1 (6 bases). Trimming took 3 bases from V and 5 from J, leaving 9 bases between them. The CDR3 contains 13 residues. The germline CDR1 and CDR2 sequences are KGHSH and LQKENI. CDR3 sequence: CASSPDSQDTQYF. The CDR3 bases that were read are TGTGCCAGCTCACCGGACAGCCAAGATACG.

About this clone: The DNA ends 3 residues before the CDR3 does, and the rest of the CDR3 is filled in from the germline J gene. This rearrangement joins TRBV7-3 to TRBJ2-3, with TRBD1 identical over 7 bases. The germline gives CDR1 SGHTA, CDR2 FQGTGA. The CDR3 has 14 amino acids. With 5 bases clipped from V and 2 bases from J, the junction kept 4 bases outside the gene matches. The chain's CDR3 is CASSPGQATDTQYF. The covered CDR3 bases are TGTGCCAGCAGCCCCGGACAGGCCACAGATACG. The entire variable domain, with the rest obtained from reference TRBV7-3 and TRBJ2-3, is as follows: GAGVSQTPSNKVTEKGKYVELRCDPISGHTALYWYRQSLGQGPEFLIYFQGTGAADDSGLPNDRFFAVRPEGSVSTLKIQRTERGDSAVYLCASSPGQATDTQYFGPGTRLTVL.